What follows is one T cell receptor (beta chain) and its context. Its antigen is not yet known. Base-call qualities are not available, and no considerably larger clone is one nucleotide away. The sample originates from a study of T cell responses to AZD1222 COVID-19 vaccine (dated by TCRdb to the early 2020s). Looking at the study overall: AZD1222 recipients whose second dose came at about 4 weeks and those whose second dose came at about 12 weeks were combined into one group, since spike-specific TCR depth and breadth did not differ between the two schedules. A total of about 240 trial participants underwent TCR sequencing, of whom some 210 received two doses of AZD1222 and 26 received two doses of the MenACWY control vaccine. Trial participants were enrolled into age subgroups of 18-55, 56-69 and 70-plus years, which contained 148, 28 and 57 TCR-sequenced participants, respectively.

The CDR3 regions of human TCRbeta chains were subjected to immunosequencing. Processing in the source paper ran as follows. Repertoire TCRs were checked for matches against a reference library of SARS-CoV-2-specific TCRs that had been generated using the MIRA antigen-specificity platform. Breadth meant the fraction of unique TCRs that were SARS-CoV-2-associated, whereas depth meant the fraction of total T cells that were SARS-CoV-2-associated. Using the MIRA data, every spike-specific TCR was mapped to the spike region that the TCR reacted to and assigned to either a CD4 or a CD8 class. Log10-transformed breadth and depth values were compared by one-way ANOVA with Sidak's multiple comparisons tests. TCRdb obtained this table from immuneACCESS and retained in-frame rearrangements with V and J assigned. These tables miss some clones; where compared with another copy, unresolved V genes account for less than half of the shortfall, and the remainder is unexplained. The DNA was the basis for D and trimming; V, J and clone size are from that table. The sample contains 160,000 or so clones, roughly nine tenths of them found a single time. The ten largest clonotypes hold 1.5% to 2% of the sample.

This specimen's time point label, interpreted: baseline before first vaccination. Vaccinee samples came from UK trials COV001 and COV002, including a single-blind randomized controlled phase 2/3 trial of AZD1222 (ChAdOx1 nCoV-19) in healthy adults. For TCRbeta chain sequencing, PBMC samples from trial participants were taken at day 0 and at day 28 after the second dose. What the research found in general, with its limitations: Conclusions about previously exposed vaccinees are limited, since just five to seven AZD1222 recipients were seropositive for SARS-CoV-2 at baseline. In the small 56-69-year group, the increase in depth fell short of significance, most likely because of low power. A significant rise in spike-specific TCR breadth and depth was observed after two AZD1222 doses relative to day 0 and relative to MenACWY recipients. Participants were mostly white British, with more females than males. The authors suggested clonal diversity may have been underestimated. CD4 TCRs associated with the vaccine covered the entire spike protein, and the dominant responses were in regions 160-218 and 743-854. Nearly half of unique spike-specific TCRs reportedly recognized epitopes outside regions mutated in the B.1.351 and B.1.1.7 variants. No day 14 peak-response samples were available, so repertoires were characterized only after the peak T cell response.

Trimming takes 2 bases from V and 3 bases from J, and the germline ends sit 18 bases apart. The CDR3 numbers 17 residues from cysteine through phenylalanine. The only DNA kept is the CDR3, 51 bases in frame from the first base. CDR1 and CDR2 (SGDLS, YYNGEE) derive from the germline V gene. The sequence is built from TRBV9 and TRBJ1-3; a weak D assignment points to TRBD1 (5 bases agree). This sample comprised peripheral blood, obtained on day 0 of AZD1222 vaccination. The source of this sequence is an adult in good health. The CDR3 protein: CASSVSLRGVNGNTIYF. The sequenced DNA is TGTGCCAGCAGCGTCAGTTTGAGGGGAGTGAATGGAAACACCATATATTTT.